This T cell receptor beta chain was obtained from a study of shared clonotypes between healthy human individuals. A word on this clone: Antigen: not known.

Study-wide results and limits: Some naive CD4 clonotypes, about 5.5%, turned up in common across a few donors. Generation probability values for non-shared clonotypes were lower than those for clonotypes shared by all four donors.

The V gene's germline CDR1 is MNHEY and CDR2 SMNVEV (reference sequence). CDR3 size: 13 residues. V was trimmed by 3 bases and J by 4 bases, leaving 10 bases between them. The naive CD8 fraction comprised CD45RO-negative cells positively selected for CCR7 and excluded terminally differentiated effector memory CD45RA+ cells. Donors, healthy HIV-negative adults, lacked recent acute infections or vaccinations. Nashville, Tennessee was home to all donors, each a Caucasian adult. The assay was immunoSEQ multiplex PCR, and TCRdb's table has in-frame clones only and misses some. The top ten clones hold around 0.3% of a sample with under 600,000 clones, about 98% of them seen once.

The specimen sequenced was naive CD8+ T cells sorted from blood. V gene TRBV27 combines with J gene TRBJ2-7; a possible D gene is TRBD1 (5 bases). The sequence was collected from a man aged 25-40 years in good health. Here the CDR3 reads CASSFLGVYEQYF. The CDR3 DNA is TGTGCCAGCAGTTTTCTAGGGGTGTACGAGCAGTACTTC.